The 9 T cell receptor beta chains below were found in one sample sequenced in a study of T cell responses to AZD1222 COVID-19 vaccine. Repertoires were generated with immunoSEQ multiplex PCR, while TCRdb's copy carries only in-frame clones and drops some. Of 170,000 or so clones listed, around 93% are singletons. Source: peripheral blood, taken 28 days after the second dose of the MenACWY control vaccine. These receptors all stem from an adult who received the MenACWY meningococcal vaccine as a control.

This chain uses TRBV18 with TRBJ1-1; no clear D. V was cut by 2 bases and J by 2 bases, with 9 bases left in between. CDR1 and CDR2 from the germline V gene are KGHSH and LQKENI. The CDR3 has 14 amino acids. The CDR3: CASSPLVPNTEAFF. For the CDR3, the DNA is TGTGCCAGCTCACCATTGGTCCCTAACACTGAAGCTTTCTTT.

V is TRBV20-1 and J is TRBJ2-1; D is undetermined. The CDR3 runs to 11 residues. Germline V gives CDR1 DFQATT, CDR2 SNEGSKA (reference sequence). Trimming cost V 5 bases and J 6 bases, with 8 bases left between them. The DNA of the CDR3 is TGCAGTGCTCGCACTGTCAATGAGCAGTTCTTC. It is translated as CSARTVNEQFF.

This chain joins TRBV10-3 and TRBJ1-5, with 7 bases lining up with TRBD1. CDR3 size: 16 residues. Trimming at V came to 2 bases and at J to 3 bases, leaving 7 bases not matched to a gene. In germline, CDR1 is ENHRY, CDR2 SYGVKD. CDR3 region: CAISEEGTVFNQPQHF. In DNA, the CDR3 is TGTGCCATCAGTGAGGAAGGGACAGTATTCAATCAGCCCCAGCATTTT.

This sequence joins TRBV7-2 and TRBJ2-1, with 13 bases fitting TRBD2. V shed 5 bases, J shed 9 bases, and the junction held 4 bases outside the gene matches. This CDR3 spans 14 amino acids. In germline, CDR1 is SGHTA, CDR2 FQGNSA. The CDR3, as DNA: TGTGCCAGCAGCACGGGACTAGCGGGGACTGAGCAGTTCTTC. Translation gives CASSTGLAGTEQFF.

The chain carries TRBV28 and TRBJ1-5; 10 bases map to TRBD1. CDR1 is MDHEN, CDR2 SYDVKM, per germline. The CDR3 loop spans 16 amino acids. The V and J ends lost 5 bases and 6 bases, in that order; junction bases with no gene match: 10. This CDR3 reads CASSPRDRGSLQPQHF. The CDR3 DNA follows: TGTGCCAGCAGTCCCCGGGACAGGGGAAGTCTTCAGCCCCAGCATTTT.

The chain employs TRBV6-5 and TRBJ1-6, with 9 nucleotides matching TRBD1. J was trimmed by 8 bases and V by 4 bases; bases with no gene match: 0. CDR3 length: 13 residues. Looked up from germline, CDR1 is MNHEY and CDR2 is SVGAGI. The CDR3 DNA reads as TGTGCCAGCAGTTGGGACAGGGATTCACCCCTCCACTTT. It specifies CASSWDRDSPLHF.

The V call is TRBV25-1, the J call TRBJ1-1; 8 bases line up with TRBD1. Germline CDR1 and CDR2: MGHDK and SYGVNS. The trim removed 7 bases at V and 8 bases at J, leaving 12 bases unmatched. This CDR3 comprises 14 residues. DNA for the CDR3: TGTGCCAGCATTCAGACAGGGGCGCCCGGAGAAGCTTTCTTT. Translating gives CASIQTGAPGEAFF.

The V gene is TRBV19, the J gene TRBJ1-6; D is ambiguous. The V gene's germline CDR1 is LNHDA and CDR2 SQIVND (reference sequence). This CDR3 has 15 amino acids. V was shortened by 4 bases and J by 6 bases, with 13 bases between the two germline ends. CDR3 in DNA: TGTGCCAGTAGTACGGCCTCACAGCCTAATTCACCCCTCCACTTT. It codes for CASSTASQPNSPLHF.

The chain carries TRBV23-1 and TRBJ1-1; tentatively, D is TRBD1 (5 bases). TRBV23-1 is noted as an ORF with a role that remains uncertain. The CDR3 is 15 amino acids. Trimming shortened V by 4 bases and J by 11 bases, and 23 bases separated the two germline ends. CDR3 nucleotide sequence: TGCGCCAGCAGTCCATTCGGTCGGGGTTTGGGGCTGGCTTTCTTT. It encodes CASSPFGRGLGLAFF.